This entry lists 8 T cell receptor beta chains sequenced from one sample in a study of post-analysis software for immune sequencing data. General study findings and limits: Relative to controls, patients had 4 or 5 TRBV segments at higher frequency, with TRBV5-6, TRBV5-1 and TRBV20-1 among these.

These TCRs' antigens remain unknown. The library was made from cDNA and included unique molecular identifiers. TCRdb re-derived calls from the PCR reads in MiXCR, one entry per CDR3 protein. The sample shows more than 450,000 distinct CDR3 sequences, 44% of them seen only once. Sequenced sample: blood. The receptors were gathered from a girl between 10 and 17 years old with multiple sclerosis.

This chain links TRBV2 with TRBJ2-2; 8 bases are a match to TRBD2. CDR1 and CDR2 (germline): SNHLY, FYNNEI. V trimming: 6 bases; J trimming: 4 bases; junction bases outside the gene matches: 7. The CDR3 sequence is 15 residues long. CDR3 DNA: TGTGCCAGCAGCGGGAGGGCGGACGGCACCGGGGAGCTGTTTTTT. This encodes CASSGRADGTGELFF.

The V gene is TRBV12-3 or TRBV12-4, the J gene TRBJ1-2; D remains ambiguous. V lost 2 bases to trimming and J lost 4 bases, with 8 bases between them. This CDR3 has 13 amino acids. CDR3 sequence: CASSLQVIYGYTF. CDR3 coding DNA: TGTGCCAGCAGTTTACAAGTAATCTATGGCTACACCTTC.

V gene TRBV6-9 combines with J gene TRBJ2-7, with 7 bases fitting TRBD1. CDR3 length equals 16 residues. Germline CDR1 is MNHGY and CDR2 is SVAAGI. V was pared by 6 bases and J by 2 bases, with 13 bases of the junction left unmatched. CDR3 region: CASRCTWTGSAYEQYF. In DNA form, the CDR3 reads TGTGCCAGCAGATGTACTTGGACAGGTTCCGCCTACGAGCAGTACTTC.

This clonotype was observed a handful of times. CDR3 sequence: CAIQGVGSGANVLTF. The CDR3 nucleotides are TGTGCCATCCAGGGTGTGGGTTCTGGGGCCAACGTCCTGACTTTC. The chain carries TRBV10-3 and TRBJ2-6, with D maybe TRBD1 (5 bases). The length of the CDR3 is 15 residues. Trimming pared 8 bases from V and 1 base from J, leaving 12 bases between. CDR1 and CDR2 (germline): ENHRY, SYGVKD.

The chain is built from TRBV2 and TRBJ2-1; 8 bases line up with TRBD2. The CDR3 totals 15 residues. CDR1 SNHLY and CDR2 FYNNEI come from the germline V gene. J was trimmed by 3 bases and V by 4 bases; bases with no gene match: 5. The CDR3 loop is CASSVSGDYYNEQFF. The DNA for the CDR3 is TGTGCCAGCAGTGTTAGCGGGGACTACTACAATGAGCAGTTCTTC.

The rearrangement uses TRBV6-5 and TRBJ2-5, with 10 nucleotides matching TRBD2. The DNA matches TRBJ2-7 better at its end, which makes the J call doubtful. Looked up from germline, CDR1 is MNHEY and CDR2 is SVGAGI. The CDR3 runs to 16 residues. The CDR3 sequence is CASSYLRASGRNEQYF. The CDR3, as DNA: TGTGCCAGCAGTTACCTGCGGGCTAGCGGGAGAAACGAGCAGTACTTC.

This chain links TRBV10-3 with TRBJ2-1, with 8 bases identical to TRBD2. Germline V CDR1 and CDR2: ENHRY, SYGVKD. V trimming: 0 bases; J trimming: 2 bases; junction bases outside the gene matches: 6. This CDR3 comprises 17 residues. In DNA form, the CDR3 reads TGTGCCATCAGTGAGTCGATAGCGGGATCTACCTACAATGAGCAGTTCTTC. It translates to CAISESIAGSTYNEQFF.

This clonotype was found a few times. The genes are TRBV20-1 and TRBJ2-5, with 12 bases that match TRBD2. The germline gives CDR1 DFQATT, CDR2 SNEGSKA (reference sequence). Trimming removed 0 bases from V and 4 bases from J; junction bases left unmatched: 12. The CDR3 loop spans 18 amino acids. CDR3 sequence: CSARDTSPSGGARETQYF. CDR3 DNA sequence: TGCAGTGCTAGAGATACAAGCCCTAGCGGGGGGGCCAGAGAGACCCAGTACTTC.